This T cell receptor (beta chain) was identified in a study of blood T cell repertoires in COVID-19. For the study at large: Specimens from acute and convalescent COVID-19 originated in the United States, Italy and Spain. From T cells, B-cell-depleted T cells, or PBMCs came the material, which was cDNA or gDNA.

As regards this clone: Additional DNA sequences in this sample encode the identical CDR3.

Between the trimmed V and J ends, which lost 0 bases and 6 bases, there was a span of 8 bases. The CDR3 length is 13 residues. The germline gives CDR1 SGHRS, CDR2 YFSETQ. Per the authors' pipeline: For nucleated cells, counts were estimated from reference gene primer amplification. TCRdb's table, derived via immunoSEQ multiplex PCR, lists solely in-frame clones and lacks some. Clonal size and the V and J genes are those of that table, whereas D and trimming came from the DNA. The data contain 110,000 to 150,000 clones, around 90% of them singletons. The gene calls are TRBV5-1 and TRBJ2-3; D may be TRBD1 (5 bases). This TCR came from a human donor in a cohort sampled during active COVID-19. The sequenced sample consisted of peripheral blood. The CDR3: CASSLEGRDTQYF. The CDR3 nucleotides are TGCGCCAGCAGCTTGGAGGGGCGGGATACGCAGTATTTT.